This record looks at one TCR beta chain sequence and its context. Germline values: CDR1 KGHSH, CDR2 LQKENI. This CDR3 is 13 amino acids long. Between the trimmed V and J ends, which lost 3 bases and 6 bases, there was a span of 9 bases. This specimen belongs to a study of blood T cell repertoires in COVID-19. For the study at large: Samples taken during acute and convalescent COVID-19 were collected in the United States, Italy and Spain.

Seattle researchers signed up patients amid active infection and tracked them longitudinally. Authors' processing steps: Estimation of nucleated cell counts was performed using reference gene primer amplification. The protocol was immunoSEQ multiplex PCR, while the TCRdb copy is restricted to in-frame clones and leaves out a portion. The V and J calls and the clone size are those of that table, but D and trimming were determined from the DNA. The sample has around 140,000 clones; around 91% are singletons. The chain uses TRBV18 and TRBJ2-1; D gene unclear. The sample consisted of peripheral blood. The sequence was obtained from a man aged 18 to 29 with COVID-19, enrolled during active disease. The CDR3 nucleotides are TGTGCCAGCTCACCCCCCACTACCAATGAGCAGTTCTTC. Protein product: CASSPPTTNEQFF. Based on the CDR3 plus reference TRBV18 and TRBJ2-1, the full variable domain is NAGVMQNPRHLVRRRGQEARLRCSPMKGHSHVYWYRQLPEEGLKFMVYLQKENIIDESGMPKERFSAEFPKEGPSILRIQQVVRGDSAAYFCASSPPTTNEQFFGPGTRLTVL.